What follows are 2 T cell receptor beta chains derived from one specimen sequenced in a study of T-cell memory formation after mild COVID-19. TCRdb re-called the 5' RACE reads through MiXCR, storing one row per CDR3 protein. The data show hundreds of thousands of distinct CDR3 sequences, around 15% seen once. What was sequenced was PBMCs or a T cell subset sorted from them (not recorded which). All receptors derive from a man younger than 35 who had mild COVID-19 (a few samples of this study predate the infection). Cell type and time point are not known.

The chain carries TRBV5-6 and TRBJ2-5; 8 positions match TRBD2. In germline, CDR1 is SGHDT, CDR2 YYEEEE. V dropped 4 bases and J dropped 5; count of bases not matched to a gene: 10. CDR3 length equals 15 residues. CDR3 DNA: TGTGCCAGCAGCAGCGGGACTAGGAGAGGGGAGACCCAGTACTTC. Its protein product is CASSSGTRRGETQYF.

This clonotype was detected a few times. The chain carries TRBV20-1 and TRBJ1-6; TRBD1 might be the D (5 bases). Looked up from germline, CDR1 is DFQATT and CDR2 is SNEGSKA (reference sequence). Trimming removed 1 base from V and 8 bases from J, with 15 bases in between. The CDR3 contains 15 residues. The CDR3 is CSARAPRGDYSPLHF. CDR3 nucleotides: TGCAGTGCTAGAGCCCCCCGGGGGGATTATTCACCCCTCCACTTT.